These 9 T cell receptor beta chains came from one sample sequenced in a study of T cell responses to AZD1222 COVID-19 vaccine. Generated by immunoSEQ multiplex PCR, the TCRdb table keeps only in-frame clones and is missing some. The table has tens of thousands of clones, around 90% seen once. The input for sequencing was peripheral blood, taken on day 0 of AZD1222 vaccination. These receptors were taken from an adult in good health.

This chain uses TRBV6-1 with TRBJ1-2; tentatively, D is TRBD1 (5 bases). Trimming cost V 5 bases and J 5 bases, with 15 bases left between them. Germline CDR1 and CDR2: MNHNS and SASEGT. The CDR3 extends over 14 amino acids. The CDR3: CASSQPTGGYGYTF. DNA for the CDR3: TGTGCCAGCAGTCAGCCCACAGGAGGTTATGGCTACACCTTC.

This clone was seen repeatedly, ten times or more. The chain recombines TRBV18 with TRBJ1-6; no reliable D call. With 0 bases removed from V and 7 bases from J, the gap between germline ends came to 13 bases. This CDR3 contains 16 residues. Germline V gene lookup returns CDR1 KGHSH and CDR2 LQKENI. The chain's CDR3 is CASSPPLGQENSPLHF. In DNA form, the CDR3 reads TGTGCCAGCTCACCACCGCTCGGGCAGGAGAATTCACCCCTCCACTTT.

The chain has TRBV29-1 and TRBJ1-2; possible D gene TRBD1, 5 bases. Between the trimmed V and J ends, which lost 2 bases and 8 bases, there was a span of 18 bases. Germline V gene sequence: CDR1 SQVTM, CDR2 ANQGSEA. The CDR3 is made up of 14 amino acids. The DNA of the CDR3 is TGCAGCGTTGAATACTCGGCAGCCCAGGGAGGCTACACCTTC. It translates to CSVEYSAAQGGYTF.

The genes are TRBV28 and TRBJ1-1; possibly TRBD1 for D (6 bases). The CDR3 has 11 amino acids. V lost 7 bases and J 8 bases, leaving 11 bases between the germline ends. Germline loops: CDR1 MDHEN, CDR2 SYDVKM. The CDR3 is CASKGGAEAFF. In DNA form, the CDR3 reads TGTGCCAGCAAGGGGGGGGCCGAAGCTTTCTTT.

The chain combines TRBV6-5 with TRBJ1-4, with unresolved D. V lost 6 bases and J lost 4, with 9 bases in between. CDR3 length equals 13 residues. Per the germline V gene, CDR1 is MNHEY and CDR2 is SVGAGI. DNA of the CDR3: TGTGCCAGCAGCAAGCTACGTAATGAAAAACTGTTTTTT. This translates into CASSKLRNEKLFF.

The rearrangement joins TRBV7-2 to TRBJ1-6; no reliable D call. CDR3 size: 12 residues. CDR1 and CDR2 (germline): SGHTA, FQGNSA. The V and J ends lost 2 bases and 7 bases respectively, with 3 bases between them. The CDR3 DNA is TGTGCCAGCAGCTTAATGAATTCACCCCTCCACTTT. Translating gives CASSLMNSPLHF. The variable domain in full, completed from reference TRBV7-2 and TRBJ1-6, reads GAGVSQSPSNKVTEKGKDVELRCDPISGHTALYWYRQSLGQGLEFLIYFQGNSAPDKSGLPSDRFSAERTGGSVSTLTIQRTQQEDSAVYLCASSLMNSPLHFGNGTRLTVT.

The chain joins TRBV5-1 to TRBJ1-2; 8 bases map to TRBD1. The germline CDR1 and CDR2 sequences are SGHRS and YFSETQ. The CDR3 covers 13 residues. With V trimmed by 0 bases and J by 6 bases, 1 base remained unmatched. CDR3 region: CASSLAGGDGYTF. CDR3 nucleotides: TGCGCCAGCAGCTTGGCAGGGGGCGATGGCTACACCTTC. The complete variable domain, with remaining parts taken from reference TRBV5-1 and TRBJ1-2, reads KAGVTQTPRYLIKTRGQQVTLSCSPISGHRSVSWYQQTPGQGLQFLFEYFSETQRNKGNFPGRFSGRQFSNSRSEMNVSTLELGDSALYLCASSLAGGDGYTFGSGTRLTVV.

The V and J genes are TRBV2 and TRBJ2-7; unclear D gene. The germline CDR1 and CDR2 sequences are SNHLY and FYNNEI. With 6 bases removed from V and 0 bases from J, the gap between germline ends came to 15 bases. The CDR3 consists of 15 residues. CDR3 region: CASRYRSASSYEQYF. The CDR3 nucleotides read TGTGCCAGCAGGTACCGGTCGGCGAGCTCCTACGAGCAGTACTTC.

The chain has TRBV7-9 and TRBJ1-4; D remains ambiguous. Trimming took 9 bases from V and 5 from J, leaving 7 bases between them. Per germline, CDR1 SEHNR and CDR2 FQNEAQ (reference sequence). The CDR3 contains 11 residues. The CDR3 here is CASERNEKLFF. In DNA, the CDR3 is TGTGCCAGTGAAAGGAATGAAAAACTGTTTTTT.